A selection of T cell receptor beta chains follows, all from one sample in a study of identical twins. TCRdb processed the 5' RACE reads anew with MiXCR; each CDR3 protein has one entry. The repertoire holds fewer than 500,000 distinct CDR3 sequences, with roughly an eighth as singletons. This sample also appeared in a second study, on yellow fever vaccine responses in identical twins.

Sequenced input: CD4+ T cells sorted from blood. The receptors stem from a woman aged 18-29 years in good health. The CDR3 runs from the conserved cysteine through the conserved F or W. The order of the fields is V gene, clone size, D gene, J gene, CDR3 protein, CDR3 DNA. The D gene is left open where the match is weak. The size of a clone is reported for some rows only, either as once, few or many, or as a class for expanded clones.

TRBV3-1	.	TRBD2	TRBJ2-1	CASSQALGGLAYNEQFF	TGTGCCAGCAGCCAAGCCCTGGGTGGACTAGCTTACAATGAGCAGTTCTTC
TRBV4-3	few	TRBD1	TRBJ1-1	CASSLDRGRNTEAFF	TGCGCCAGCAGCCTGGACAGGGGTAGGAACACTGAAGCTTTCTTT
TRBV4-3	.	TRBD1	TRBJ2-2	CASSQSRPGLGQGYTGELFF	TGCGCCAGCAGCCAATCCCGCCCGGGTTTGGGACAGGGATACACCGGGGAGCTGTTTTTT
TRBV29-1	few	TRBD2	TRBJ2-1	CSVSGTSGRLGGNEQFF	TGCAGCGTTTCAGGGACTAGCGGGAGATTAGGGGGCAATGAGCAGTTCTTC
TRBV6-5	.	TRBD2	TRBJ2-3	CASSYVPGGWNTQYF	TGTGCCAGCAGTTACGTGCCGGGAGGGTGGAATACGCAGTATTTT
TRBV12-3/TRBV12-4	few	TRBD2	TRBJ2-7	CASRSRLADEQYF	TGTGCCAGCAGATCTAGACTAGCGGACGAGCAGTACTTC
TRBV20-1	many	.	TRBJ2-7	CSARGAMFSYEQYF	TGCAGTGCTAGAGGTGCGATGTTCTCCTACGAGCAGTACTTC
TRBV20-1	few	TRBD1	TRBJ2-6	CSARPTGVGANVLTF	TGCAGTGCTAGACCAACAGGGGTTGGGGCCAACGTCCTGACTTTC
TRBV7-2	few	.	TRBJ2-3	CASSLALRNSDTQYF	TGTGCCAGCAGCTTAGCCCTAAGAAATTCGGATACGCAGTATTTT
TRBV7-9	.	TRBD2	TRBJ2-1	CASSGGTSAFNEQFF	TGTGCCAGCAGCGGGGGGACTAGCGCGTTCAATGAGCAGTTCTTC
TRBV7-8	.	.	TRBJ1-1	CASSRAKDTQAFF	TGTGCCAGCAGCCGAGCTAAGGACACCCAAGCTTTCTTT
TRBV20-1	.	TRBD2	TRBJ2-5	CSAVGGGKQETQYF	TGCAGTGCAGTTGGCGGGGGGAAACAAGAGACCCAGTACTTC
TRBV15	.	.	TRBJ2-1	CATSRDVQSYNEQFF	TGTGCCACCAGCAGAGATGTACAGAGCTACAATGAGCAGTTCTTC
TRBV5-1	many	.	TRBJ2-5	CASSRSGHQETQYF	TGCGCCAGCAGCAGGTCGGGGCACCAAGAGACCCAGTACTTC
TRBV24-1	.	TRBD1	TRBJ2-7	CATSEAGGSYEQYF	TGTGCCACCAGTGAAGCAGGGGGCTCCTACGAGCAGTACTTC
TRBV29-1	few	.	TRBJ2-5	CSVPGYSETQYF	TGCAGCGTTCCAGGGTATTCAGAGACCCAGTACTTC
TRBV6-5	many	TRBD1	TRBJ1-2	CASSYSGTGNYGYTF	TGTGCCAGCAGTTACTCCGGGACAGGGAACTATGGCTACACCTTC
TRBV6-1	.	TRBD1	TRBJ1-2	CASRRTGADGYTF	TGTGCCAGCAGGAGGACAGGGGCAGATGGCTACACCTTC
TRBV6-1	.	TRBD1	TRBJ2-1	CASRSGQLNREQFF	TGTGCCAGCAGGTCGGGACAGCTAAACCGTGAGCAGTTCTTC
TRBV18	few	TRBD1	TRBJ2-1	CASSPIMGTGGYNEQFF	TGTGCCAGCTCACCAATTATGGGGACAGGGGGCTACAATGAGCAGTTCTTC
TRBV11-3	.	.	TRBJ2-3	CASSRLGLDNTDTQYF	TGTGCCAGCAGCCGGCTCGGGCTAGATAACACAGATACGCAGTATTTT
TRBV9	.	TRBD2	TRBJ2-3	CASSVVRGGNTDTQYF	TGTGCCAGCAGCGTAGTTCGGGGGGGGAACACAGATACGCAGTATTTT
TRBV6-1	many	.	TRBJ2-7	CASSEMGFHEQYF	TGTGCCAGCAGTGAAATGGGGTTTCACGAGCAGTACTTC
TRBV5-1	few	.	TRBJ2-3	CASSPRAGSTDTQYF	TGCGCCAGCAGTCCAAGGGCGGGGAGCACAGATACGCAGTATTTT
TRBV20-1	few	.	TRBJ1-3	CSAREWGARGNTIYF	TGCAGTGCTAGAGAGTGGGGGGCTAGGGGAAACACCATATATTTT
TRBV4-2	few	TRBD2	TRBJ2-2	CASSRGLAGAGPGELFF	TGTGCCAGCAGCCGGGGGCTAGCGGGAGCTGGTCCCGGGGAGCTGTTTTTT
TRBV12-3/TRBV12-4	.	.	TRBJ1-4	CASSLRRLNEKLFF	TGTGCCAGCAGTTTACGACGGTTGAATGAAAAACTGTTTTTT
TRBV6-2/TRBV6-3	.	TRBD2	TRBJ2-7	CASSYRLAGGGEQYF	TGTGCCAGCAGTTACAGGCTAGCGGGAGGTGGCGAGCAGTACTTC
TRBV10-3	.	TRBD2	TRBJ2-3	CAISDRLAEYTDTQYF	TGTGCCATCAGTGACAGACTAGCGGAGTACACAGATACGCAGTATTTT
TRBV20-1	few	.	TRBJ1-1	CSARDSVSQYAFF	TGCAGTGCTAGAGATAGCGTTTCCCAGTATGCTTTCTTT
TRBV5-1	.	TRBD2	TRBJ2-3	CASSLVPGLAGGITDTQYF	TGCGCCAGCAGCTTGGTCCCGGGACTAGCGGGAGGGATCACAGATACGCAGTATTTT
TRBV11-1	.	.	TRBJ1-1	CASSLDETRDMNTEAFF	TGTGCCAGCAGCTTAGATGAGACCAGGGATATGAACACTGAAGCTTTCTTT
TRBV6-1	.	.	TRBJ1-1	CASSRGAKVVAEAFF	TGTGCCAGCAGTCGGGGGGCGAAAGTCGTTGCTGAAGCTTTCTTT
TRBV5-6	.	TRBD1	TRBJ2-7	CASSLVDRVVTYEQYF	TGTGCCAGCAGCTTGGTGGACAGGGTGGTTACCTACGAGCAGTACTTC
TRBV7-3	few	TRBD1	TRBJ2-3	CASSSGTGPTDTQYF	TGTGCCAGCAGCTCCGGGACAGGGCCCACAGATACGCAGTATTTT
TRBV18	.	TRBD1	TRBJ2-7	CASSLRGGQGFTYEQYF	TGTGCCAGCTCACTCCGGGGTGGACAGGGATTCACCTACGAGCAGTACTTC
TRBV5-5	few	TRBD2	TRBJ2-5	CARRDYWEETQYF	TGTGCCAGACGGGACTACTGGGAAGAGACCCAGTACTTC
TRBV28	.	.	TRBJ2-5	CASSLARGWQETQYF	TGTGCCAGCAGTTTAGCAAGGGGATGGCAAGAGACCCAGTACTTC
TRBV3-1	.	.	TRBJ2-1	CASSQDRGLATNNEQFF	TGTGCCAGCAGCCAAGATCGAGGGCTAGCGACGAACAATGAGCAGTTCTTC
TRBV5-6	.	.	TRBJ2-6	CASSFRRSGANVLTF	TGTGCCAGCAGCTTTAGGCGATCTGGGGCCAACGTCCTGACTTTC
TRBV29-1	many	.	TRBJ1-4	CSVEVSPEGEKLFF	TGCAGCGTTGAGGTGTCCCCCGAGGGTGAAAAACTGTTTTTT
TRBV7-3	once	.	TRBJ2-3	CASSLIAGRTDTQYF	TGTGCCAGCAGCTTAATTGCGGGGCGCACAGATACGCAGTATTTT
TRBV28	few	.	TRBJ2-3	CASSLGISVLTDTQYF	TGTGCCAGCAGTTTAGGTATTTCAGTACTCACAGATACGCAGTATTTT
TRBV3-1	many	.	TRBJ2-3	CASSQDPENTQYF	TGTGCCAGCAGCCAAGATCCGGAGAATACGCAGTATTTT
TRBV20-1	few	TRBD2	TRBJ2-2	CSARAPGGGTGELFF	TGCAGTGCTAGAGCCCCGGGAGGGGGTACCGGGGAGCTGTTTTTT
TRBV9	few	TRBD2	TRBJ2-5	CASSATSGIRQETQYF	TGTGCCAGCAGCGCGACTAGCGGGATCCGGCAAGAGACCCAGTACTTC
TRBV6-5	many	.	TRBJ2-5	CASSYSLKETQYF	TGTGCCAGCAGTTACTCGTTGAAAGAGACCCAGTACTTC
TRBV30	.	.	TRBJ2-7	CAWTGVDEQYF	TGTGCCTGGACAGGGGTGGACGAGCAGTACTTC
TRBV15	few	TRBD1	TRBJ1-6	CATSRVSTGDSPLHF	TGTGCCACCAGCAGAGTCTCCACAGGGGATTCACCCCTCCACTTT
TRBV7-9	few	.	TRBJ2-3	CASSADISTDTQYF	TGTGCCAGCAGCGCGGACATAAGCACAGATACGCAGTATTTT
TRBV5-1	many	TRBD2	TRBJ2-1	CASSFGTSGSTDEQFF	TGCGCCAGCAGCTTCGGGACTAGCGGGAGTACAGATGAGCAGTTCTTC
TRBV15	.	TRBD1	TRBJ2-7	CATSRDLRGQAYEQYF	TGTGCCACCAGCAGAGATTTGAGGGGACAGGCCTACGAGCAGTACTTC